Following are 30 T cell receptor beta chains from one sample sequenced in a study of blood T cell repertoires in COVID-19. Sequencing used immunoSEQ multiplex PCR; TCRdb keeps in-frame clones, though not all of them. The sample records about 250,000 clones, roughly 89% being singletons. The sequenced sample was peripheral blood. These receptor sequences come from a man younger than 40 with acute or convalescent COVID-19.

In nucleotides, the CDR3 is TGTGCCAGCAGTATTTATGACGTTCGGCGGCGGTCCGAGTACTTC. Translation gives CASSIYDVRRRSEYF. The rearrangement links TRBV28 to TRBJ2-7; no clear D. The germline V gene encodes CDR1 MDHEN and CDR2 SYDVKM. The ends were cut back, 5 bases at V and 11 bases at J, with 25 bases in the middle. CDR3 length equals 15 residues.

V usage is TRBV19 and J usage is TRBJ2-1, with TRBD2 identical over 15 bases. V lost 9 bases to trimming and J lost 12 bases; unmatched junction nucleotides: 3. Germline V gene data show CDR1 as LNHDA and CDR2 as SQIVND (reference sequence). This CDR3 region has 12 residues. The DNA for the CDR3 is TGTGCCAGCGGACTAGCGGGAGGGCGGCAGTTCTTC. Translating it yields CASGLAGGRQFF.

J is TRBJ1-3 and V is TRBV5-4; maybe TRBD1 (6 bases). Deletions cut 4 bases from V and 2 bases from J, with 10 bases between. CDR1 SGHNT and CDR2 YYREEE come from the germline V gene (reference sequence). This CDR3 region has 14 residues. The CDR3 bases are TGTGCCAGCAGCGGGGGGGCCCCTGGAAACACCATATATTTT. Translation: CASSGGAPGNTIYF.

V gene TRBV6-5 combines with J gene TRBJ1-4; 7 bases are shared with TRBD1. The ends lost 6 bases at V and 8 bases at J; junction bases unmatched: 6. This CDR3 has 13 amino acids. From germline, CDR1 is MNHEY and CDR2 SVGAGI. Here the CDR3 DNA reads TGTGCCAGCAGCACCGACAGGGCGGAAAAACTGTTTTTT. Protein sequence: CASSTDRAEKLFF.

The chain joins TRBV19 to TRBJ2-1, with D possibly TRBD1 on 5 matching bases. V lost 7 bases to trimming and J lost 1 base, with 17 bases between them. Germline V gene data show CDR1 as LNHDA and CDR2 as SQIVND (reference sequence). The CDR3 runs to 16 residues. The CDR3 sequence: CASKDSDRLSYNEQFF. Here the CDR3 DNA reads TGTGCCAGTAAAGACTCCGACAGACTGTCCTACAATGAGCAGTTCTTC. Based on the CDR3 plus reference TRBV19 and TRBJ2-1, the full variable domain is DGGITQSPKYLFRKEGQNVTLSCEQNLNHDAMYWYRQDPGQGLRLIYYSQIVNDFQKGDIAEGYSVSREKKESFPLTVTSAQKNPTAFYLCASKDSDRLSYNEQFFGPGTRLTVL.

The chain is built from TRBV29-1 and TRBJ1-2; D is perhaps TRBD1 (5 bases). The CDR3 loop spans 15 amino acids. Per germline, CDR1 SQVTM and CDR2 ANQGSEA. V shed 2 bases and J shed 1 base, with 14 bases lying between them. Here the CDR3 DNA reads TGCAGCGTTGAATTTCGGGCAGGGATTAACTATGGCTACACCTTC. Residues: CSVEFRAGINYGYTF.

V gene TRBV30 combines with J gene TRBJ1-3; TRBD1 aligns across 8 bases. The CDR3 is 14 residues long. In germline, CDR1 is GTSNPN, CDR2 SVGIG (reference sequence). V lost 8 bases, J lost 2 bases, and 8 bases stayed unmatched. CDR3 bases: TGTGCCGGCCGGGACAGGATGACTGGAAACACCATATATTTT. Translation: CAGRDRMTGNTIYF. Looking up the rest from reference TRBV30 and TRBJ1-3 gives the full variable domain: SQTIHQWPATLVQPVGSPLSLECTVEGTSNPNLYWYRQAAGRGLQLLFYSVGIGQISSEVPQNLSASRPQDRQFILSSKKLLLSDSGFYLCAGRDRMTGNTIYFGEGSWLTVV.

This chain links TRBV9 with TRBJ1-1; 9 bases are shared with TRBD1. Germline V gene data show CDR1 as SGDLS and CDR2 as YYNGEE. The CDR3 totals 14 residues. Losses at the gene ends were 5 bases for V and 1 base for J; bases not matched to a gene: 3. The CDR3 loop reads CASRPGQGNTEAFF. The CDR3 DNA reads TGTGCCAGCAGGCCGGGACAGGGGAACACTGAAGCTTTCTTT. The complete variable domain, with remaining parts taken from reference TRBV9 and TRBJ1-1, reads DSGVTQTPKHLITATGQRVTLRCSPRSGDLSVYWYQQSLDQGLQFLIQYYNGEERAKGNILERFSAQQFPDLHSELNLSSLELGDSALYFCASRPGQGNTEAFFGQGTRLTVV.

V is TRBV5-1 and J is TRBJ2-2; maybe TRBD1 (5 bases). The CDR3 is made up of 14 amino acids. The germline V gene encodes CDR1 SGHRS and CDR2 YFSETQ. The V end was cut by 0 bases, the J end by 4 bases, with 7 bases between. The CDR3 protein is CASSLGQPTGELFF. The CDR3, as DNA: TGCGCCAGCAGCTTGGGACAGCCCACCGGGGAGCTGTTTTTT. Full variable domain (outside the CDR3, taken from reference TRBV5-1 and TRBJ2-2): KAGVTQTPRYLIKTRGQQVTLSCSPISGHRSVSWYQQTPGQGLQFLFEYFSETQRNKGNFPGRFSGRQFSNSRSEMNVSTLELGDSALYLCASSLGQPTGELFFGEGSRLTVL.

The V gene is TRBV28, the J gene TRBJ1-5; D remains unclear. Trimming removed 4 bases at V and 7 bases at J, with 11 bases between. The length of the CDR3 is 13 residues. Germline V gene lookup returns CDR1 MDHEN and CDR2 SYDVKM. In nucleotides, the CDR3 is TGTGCCAGCAGTTGGAGGTCTGGGCAGCCCCAGCATTTT. Its translation: CASSWRSGQPQHF. Together with reference TRBV28 and TRBJ1-5, the CDR3 gives the full variable domain: DVKVTQSSRYLVKRTGEKVFLECVQDMDHENMFWYRQDPGLGLRLIYFSYDVKMKEKGDIPEGYSVSREKKERFSLILESASTNQTSMYLCASSWRSGQPQHFGDGTRLSIL.

The sample holds a few counts of this clone. The V and J genes are TRBV24-1 and TRBJ2-1; weak D call: TRBD1 (5 bases). Germline V gene data show CDR1 as KGHDR and CDR2 as SFDVKD. The CDR3 has 15 amino acids. Trimming took 5 bases from V and 0 from J, leaving 10 bases between them. CDR3 sequence reads: CATSGTGSSYNEQFF. The CDR3 nucleotides are TGTGCCACCAGTGGTACAGGAAGCTCCTACAATGAGCAGTTCTTC.

The genes are TRBV5-3 and TRBJ1-1; D is possibly TRBD1 (5 bases). TRBV5-3 is noted as an ORF with a role that remains uncertain. CDR3 length: 15 amino acids. V lost 4 bases and J 1 base, leaving 14 bases between the germline ends. As DNA, the CDR3 is TGTGCCAGAAGCCTAACTCGGACATCGAACACTGAAGCTTTCTTT. This codes for CARSLTRTSNTEAFF.

This clone was seen a single time. The chain employs TRBV6-5 and TRBJ1-5; D is unclear. The V gene lost 5 bases and the J gene lost 0 bases, with 8 bases spanning the gap. The CDR3 spans 14 residues. Per the germline V gene, CDR1 is MNHEY and CDR2 is SVGAGI. CDR3 nucleotides: TGTGCCAGCAGTCACCGGGATAGCAATCAGCCCCAGCATTTT. Protein sequence: CASSHRDSNQPQHF.

The V gene is TRBV4-1, the J gene TRBJ2-1; a weak D match, TRBD1 (6 bases). With 1 base removed from V and 2 bases from J, the gap between germline ends came to 12 bases. The CDR3 sequence is 16 residues long. CDR1 is MGHRA, CDR2 YSYEKL, per germline. The CDR3 region is CASSQGPSGAYNEQFF. As DNA, the CDR3 is TGCGCCAGCAGCCAAGGCCCGTCAGGGGCCTACAATGAGCAGTTCTTC.

The CDR3 sequence is CASRSGTGGKHTEAFF. CDR3 nucleotide sequence: TGTGCCAGTAGATCAGGGACAGGGGGCAAGCACACTGAAGCTTTCTTT. The chain uses TRBV19 and TRBJ1-1; 12 nucleotides align to TRBD1. V gave up 6 bases and J gave up 3 bases; unmatched junction bases: 8. The CDR3 runs to 16 residues. Per the germline V gene, CDR1 is LNHDA and CDR2 is SQIVND (reference sequence).

The chain combines TRBV19 with TRBJ1-6; D might be TRBD1 (5 bases). Trimming stripped 7 bases from V and 10 bases from J, with 17 bases between. The germline V gene encodes CDR1 LNHDA and CDR2 SQIVND (reference sequence). This CDR3 has 14 amino acids. This chain's CDR3 is CASTPWGVGSPLHF. The CDR3 coding sequence is TGTGCCAGTACCCCTTGGGGGGTCGGCTCACCCCTCCACTTT.

The rearrangement uses TRBV24-1 and TRBJ2-1, with unresolved D. The germline gives CDR1 KGHDR, CDR2 SFDVKD. The ends were cut back, 1 base at V and 12 bases at J, with 9 bases in the middle. There are 12 residues in the CDR3. The CDR3 DNA is TGTGCCACCAGTGATTTTAGCCGGGTGCAGTTCTTC. Translating gives CATSDFSRVQFF.

This clone showed up just a few times. The gene calls are TRBV19 and TRBJ2-1, with 8 positions matching TRBD2. The CDR3 covers 15 residues. The V gene's germline CDR1 is LNHDA and CDR2 SQIVND (reference sequence). V shed 7 bases and J 7 bases; nucleotides not matched to a gene: 12. The CDR3 coding sequence is TGTGCCAGTACCCTCCACTCTAGCGGGCTAAATGAGCAGTTCTTC. Encoded protein: CASTLHSSGLNEQFF. Based on the CDR3 plus reference TRBV19 and TRBJ2-1, the full variable domain is DGGITQSPKYLFRKEGQNVTLSCEQNLNHDAMYWYRQDPGQGLRLIYYSQIVNDFQKGDIAEGYSVSREKKESFPLTVTSAQKNPTAFYLCASTLHSSGLNEQFFGPGTRLTVL.

J is TRBJ1-3 and V is TRBV19; D is perhaps TRBD1 (5 bases). The CDR3 extends over 14 amino acids. The V gene lost 7 bases and the J gene lost 0 bases, with 10 bases spanning the gap. Germline V gene data show CDR1 as LNHDA and CDR2 as SQIVND (reference sequence). CDR3 sequence reads: CASTSTASGNTIYF. DNA of the CDR3: TGTGCCAGTACCTCGACAGCCTCTGGAAACACCATATATTTT.

The gene calls are TRBV24-1 and TRBJ1-6; D may be TRBD1 (5 bases). This CDR3 has 12 amino acids. Trimming left V 6 bases short and J 11 bases short, with 10 bases between. Germline lookup yields CDR1 KGHDR and CDR2 SFDVKD. In nucleotides, the CDR3 is TGTGCCACCAGTCAGGGCTTTCCACCCCTCCACTTT. It is translated as CATSQGFPPLHF.

The chain combines TRBV28 with TRBJ1-5, with 7 bases identical to TRBD1. CDR1 and CDR2 (germline): MDHEN, SYDVKM. V trimming: 7 bases; J trimming: 6 bases; junction bases outside the gene matches: 6. The CDR3 covers 13 residues. The CDR3 bases are TGTGCCAGCACCGCACAGGGGTCTCAGCCCCAGCATTTT. Its translation: CASTAQGSQPQHF.

The chain has TRBV14 and TRBJ1-6; D might be TRBD1 (5 bases). CDR3 length: 14 residues. Trimming pared 4 bases from V and 3 bases from J, leaving 7 bases between. Germline CDR1 is SGHDN and CDR2 is FVKESK. The CDR3 region is CASSRDYYNSPLHF. The CDR3 DNA follows: TGTGCCAGCAGCCGGGACTACTATAATTCACCCCTCCACTTT.

V usage is TRBV19 and J usage is TRBJ2-1, with 11 bases aligning to TRBD2. Germline V gene lookup returns CDR1 LNHDA and CDR2 SQIVND (reference sequence). V lost 5 bases, J lost 5 bases, and 8 bases stayed unmatched. The CDR3 is 16 residues long. CDR3 loop: CASSPGSGGANNEQFF. In nucleotides, the CDR3 is TGTGCCAGTAGTCCCGGTAGCGGGGGGGCCAACAATGAGCAGTTCTTC.

The chain uses TRBV28 and TRBJ1-1; TRBD1 is a possible D gene (6 bases). V was pared by 6 bases and J by 0 bases, with 17 bases between. CDR3 length: 16 amino acids. Germline V gives CDR1 MDHEN, CDR2 SYDVKM. The CDR3 is CASSHPTGTMNTEAFF. For the CDR3, the DNA is TGTGCCAGCAGCCATCCGACAGGAACCATGAACACTGAAGCTTTCTTT.

The rearrangement joins TRBV7-6 to TRBJ2-5; tentatively, D is TRBD1 (6 bases). Germline assignment: CDR1 SGHVS and CDR2 FNYEAQ. The CDR3 is 15 amino acids. Trimming took 5 bases from V and 3 from J, leaving 16 bases between them. In DNA, the CDR3 is TGTGCCAGCAGCCCGAGAGGGGGTACCAAAGAGACCCAGTACTTC. Its protein is CASSPRGGTKETQYF.

Points on this clone: Within the sample, other DNA sequences also encode this same CDR3. The chain couples TRBV3-1 (or the pseudogene TRBV3-2) to TRBJ1-1; possibly TRBD1 for D (5 bases). This CDR3 contains 13 residues. Trimming pared 1 base from V and 4 bases from J, leaving 7 bases between. Germline-derived CDR1 and CDR2 are LGHDT and YNNKEL (reference sequence). In nucleotides, the CDR3 is TGTGCCAGCAGCCAAGTGGGGGGCACTGAAGCTTTCTTT. This codes for CASSQVGGTEAFF.

This chain connects TRBV7-3 to TRBJ2-6; TRBD1 matches at 10 bases. Per germline, CDR1 SGHTA and CDR2 FQGTGA. V lost 4 bases and J lost 1; bases outside the gene matches: 7. This CDR3 comprises 18 residues. The DNA for the CDR3 is TGTGCCAGCAGCTCCCTCGGGACAGGGGAATCTGGGGCCAACGTCCTGACTTTC. This gives the protein CASSSLGTGESGANVLTF.

V usage is TRBV6-2 or TRBV6-3 and J usage is TRBJ2-3, with 11 positions matching TRBD2. V was clipped by 6 bases and J by 1 base; unmatched bases: 12. This CDR3 has 18 amino acids. CDR1 and CDR2 (germline): MNHEY, SVGEGT. CDR3: CASSPFLAGGGGTDTQYF. The CDR3 DNA reads as TGTGCCAGCAGCCCCTTCCTAGCGGGGGGCGGGGGCACAGATACGCAGTATTTT.

This chain joins TRBV11-2 and TRBJ1-6, with D possibly matching TRBD1 (5 bases). The CDR3 contains 15 residues. Germline V lookup: CDR1 SGHAT, CDR2 FQNNGV. V was pared by 2 bases and J by 5 bases, with 10 bases between. The CDR3 DNA reads as TGTGCCAGCAGCTTACACCCAGGGAATAATTCACCCCTCCACTTT. This translates into CASSLHPGNNSPLHF.

The V call is TRBV5-1, the J call TRBJ2-7; 7 bases fit TRBD1. The CDR3 is made up of 15 amino acids. Trimming at V came to 4 bases and at J to 0 bases, leaving 7 bases not matched to a gene. In germline, CDR1 is SGHRS, CDR2 YFSETQ. CDR3 protein: CASSPEGANSYEQYF. The CDR3 nucleotides read TGCGCCAGCAGCCCCGAGGGGGCAAACTCCTACGAGCAGTACTTC.